The rows below give T cell receptor beta chains drawn from one sample of a study of blood T cell repertoires in COVID-19. The data were produced by immunoSEQ multiplex PCR, yet TCRdb's version contains in-frame clones alone and is incomplete. Here the sample spans 35,000 to 45,000 clones, 80% to 90% being singletons. Sequenced: peripheral blood. These receptors were obtained from a human donor in a cohort sampled during active COVID-19. Both conserved end residues are part of each CDR3. Each record gives: CDR3 protein, CDR3 DNA, D gene, J gene, V gene. D genes are given only for firm matches.

cdr3_aa: CASSHDLRGLAGGPGIIDTQYF
cdr3_nt: TGTGCCAGCAGCCACGATCTAAGGGGACTAGCGGGAGGGCCCGGTATTATAGATACGCAGTATTTT
d_call: TRBD2
j_call: TRBJ2-3
v_call: TRBV4-2

cdr3_aa: CASSSPGYRAGELFF
cdr3_nt: TGTGCCAGCAGCAGCCCGGGGTATAGGGCCGGGGAGCTGTTTTTT
d_call: -
j_call: TRBJ2-2
v_call: TRBV6-5

cdr3_aa: CASSPAGRLAKNIQYF
cdr3_nt: TGTGCCAGCTCACCCGCGGGCAGATTAGCCAAAAACATTCAGTACTTC
d_call: -
j_call: TRBJ2-4
v_call: TRBV18

cdr3_aa: CASSRDIPTYNEQFF
cdr3_nt: TGTGCCAGCTCACGTGACATTCCAACCTACAATGAGCAGTTCTTC
d_call: -
j_call: TRBJ2-1
v_call: TRBV18

cdr3_aa: CASSLVGRGPTVNSPLHF
cdr3_nt: TGTGCCAGCAGCTTAGTGGGGCGTGGGCCGACCGTAAATTCACCCCTCCACTTT
d_call: -
j_call: TRBJ1-6
v_call: TRBV7-8

cdr3_aa: CAISVGGNSPLHF
cdr3_nt: TGTGCCATCAGTGTAGGCGGAAATTCACCCCTCCACTTT
d_call: -
j_call: TRBJ1-6
v_call: TRBV10-3

cdr3_aa: CASNTGQGGNEQFF
cdr3_nt: TGTGCCAGTAATACCGGGCAGGGGGGAAATGAGCAGTTCTTC
d_call: -
j_call: TRBJ2-1
v_call: TRBV19

cdr3_aa: CASSAKADTTGELFF
cdr3_nt: TGTGCCAGCAGCGCTAAGGCAGACACAACCGGGGAGCTGTTTTTT
d_call: -
j_call: TRBJ2-2
v_call: TRBV9

cdr3_aa: CASSDSGQANSPLHF
cdr3_nt: TGTGCCAGCAGTGATTCGGGACAAGCAAATTCACCCCTCCACTTT
d_call: -
j_call: TRBJ1-6
v_call: TRBV2

cdr3_aa: CATSRDLPPTGTQYF
cdr3_nt: TGTGCCACCAGCAGAGATCTCCCACCAACGGGGACCCAGTACTTC
d_call: -
j_call: TRBJ2-5
v_call: TRBV15

cdr3_aa: CASSLTRSGANVLTF
cdr3_nt: TGCGCCAGCAGCCTCACGCGCTCTGGGGCCAACGTCCTGACTTTC
d_call: -
j_call: TRBJ2-6
v_call: TRBV5-1

cdr3_aa: CADNGRGNYGYTF
cdr3_nt: TGTGCCGACAATGGTAGGGGAAACTATGGCTACACCTTC
d_call: -
j_call: TRBJ1-2
v_call: TRBV2